The 8 T cell receptor beta chains below come from one sample, sequenced in a study of identical twins. TCRdb passed the 5' RACE reads through MiXCR, listing each CDR3 protein once. The table has about 690,000 distinct CDR3 sequences, approximately 6% seen once. Sequenced: naive T cells sorted from blood. The receptors were gathered from a man aged 18 to 29 in good health.

The chain joins TRBV7-9 to TRBJ2-7; D is unclear. The CDR3 is 13 residues long. CDR1 is SEHNR, CDR2 FQNEAQ, per germline (reference sequence). Between the trimmed V and J ends, which lost 2 bases and 5 bases, there was a span of 10 bases. The CDR3 DNA is TGTGCCAGCAGCTTATATCCGGAAGACGAGCAGTACGTC. It is translated as CASSLYPEDEQYV.

This clonotype was seen at least ten times. The chain recombines TRBV20-1 with TRBJ2-2, with TRBD1 as a possible D gene (6 bases). The CDR3 runs to 14 residues. V was pared by 4 bases and J by 0 bases, with 9 bases between. The germline CDR1 and CDR2 sequences are DFQATT and SNEGSKA (reference sequence). CDR3 region: CSATDRPNTGELFF. Here the CDR3 DNA reads TGCAGTGCTACCGACAGGCCGAACACCGGGGAGCTGTTTTTT.

This clonotype was counted many times. The chain couples TRBV7-8 to TRBJ1-6, with D hard to call. Looked up from germline, CDR1 is SGHVS and CDR2 is FQNEAQ. CDR3 length: 14 residues. Trimming cost V 5 bases and J 8 bases, with 13 bases left between them. As DNA, the CDR3 is TGTGCCAGCAGCGGTGGGTGGGTGGATTCACCCCTCCACTTT. As protein: CASSGGWVDSPLHF. Variable domain in full (rest from reference TRBV7-8 and TRBJ1-6): GAGVSQSPRYKVAKRGQDVALRCDPISGHVSLFWYQQALGQGPEFLTYFQNEAQLDKSGLPSDRFFAERPEGSVSTLKIQRTQQEDSAVYLCASSGGWVDSPLHFGNGTRLTVT.

V is TRBV18 and J is TRBJ2-1, with a possible D match to TRBD2 (5 bases). V was cut by 6 bases and J by 5 bases, with 8 bases left in between. Per the germline V gene, CDR1 is KGHSH and CDR2 is LQKENI. This CDR3 is built from 12 residues. The CDR3 bases are TGTGCCAGCTCCGGAGCGGACAATGAGCAGTTCTTC. This sequence encodes CASSGADNEQFF.

Regarding this clonotype: This may be a read error, as it is one base from a much larger clone. In this CDR3 the conserved last residue, phenylalanine or tryptophan, is missing, so a read error is likely. This chain uses TRBV29-1 with TRBJ1-1, with D tentatively TRBD1 (6 bases). The germline gives CDR1 SQVTM, CDR2 ANQGSEA. The CDR3 is made up of 11 amino acids. The V and J ends lost 4 bases and 3 bases respectively, with 6 bases between them. CDR3 in DNA: TGCAGCGTTGCAGGGGACACTGAAGCTTTCTAT. It yields the protein CSVAGDTEAFY.

This clonotype has ten or more counts. J is TRBJ2-3 and V is TRBV5-5, with D tentatively TRBD2 (6 bases). The V gene's germline CDR1 is SGHKS and CDR2 YYEKEE (reference sequence). Between the trimmed V and J ends, which lost 0 bases and 1 base, there was a span of 12 bases. This CDR3 is built from 16 residues. The chain's CDR3 is CASSLDGGIGTDTQYF. The CDR3 coding sequence is TGTGCCAGCAGCTTGGATGGCGGGATAGGCACAGATACGCAGTATTTT.

V and J are TRBV7-9 and TRBJ1-1; tentatively, D is TRBD1 (5 bases). The germline gives CDR1 SEHNR, CDR2 FQNEAQ (reference sequence). CDR3 length equals 12 residues. Deletions cut 4 bases from V and 7 bases from J, with 10 bases between. As DNA, the CDR3 is TGTGCCAGCAGCTCGCAGGGAGGTGAAGCTTTCTTT. As protein: CASSSQGGEAFF.

The chain combines TRBV9 with TRBJ2-1, with D possibly TRBD1 on 5 matching bases. The V gene's germline CDR1 is SGDLS and CDR2 YYNGEE. The CDR3 consists of 14 residues. Trimming removed 0 bases from V and 8 bases from J, with 12 bases in between. The CDR3 is CASSVEPGYYEQFF. In nucleotides, the CDR3 is TGTGCCAGCAGCGTAGAGCCAGGGTACTATGAGCAGTTCTTC. Full variable domain (remainder filled in from reference TRBV9 and TRBJ2-1): DSGVTQTPKHLITATGQRVTLRCSPRSGDLSVYWYQQSLDQGLQFLIQYYNGEERAKGNILERFSAQQFPDLHSELNLSSLELGDSALYFCASSVEPGYYEQFFGPGTRLTVL.